The source of this T cell receptor (beta chain) is a study of STAT5B mutations in CD4+ large granular lymphocyte leukemia. Using immunoSEQ multiplex PCR, the repertoire was profiled, and TCRdb retains in-frame clones only, with some absent. The sample shows 20,000 to 25,000 clones, around three quarters of them seen only once. V dropped 10 bases and J dropped 6; count of bases not matched to a gene: 4. The CDR3 spans 11 residues. The sequencing input was CD4+ T cells from blood buffy coats. This TCR was recovered from a human donor in good health. J is TRBJ1-1 and V is TRBV23-1, with 8 nucleotides matching TRBD1. TRBV23-1 is an ORF, with its function uncertain. DNA of the CDR3: TGCGCCACTCGGGACAGGTCTGAAGCTTTCTTT. Its translation: CATRDRSEAFF.